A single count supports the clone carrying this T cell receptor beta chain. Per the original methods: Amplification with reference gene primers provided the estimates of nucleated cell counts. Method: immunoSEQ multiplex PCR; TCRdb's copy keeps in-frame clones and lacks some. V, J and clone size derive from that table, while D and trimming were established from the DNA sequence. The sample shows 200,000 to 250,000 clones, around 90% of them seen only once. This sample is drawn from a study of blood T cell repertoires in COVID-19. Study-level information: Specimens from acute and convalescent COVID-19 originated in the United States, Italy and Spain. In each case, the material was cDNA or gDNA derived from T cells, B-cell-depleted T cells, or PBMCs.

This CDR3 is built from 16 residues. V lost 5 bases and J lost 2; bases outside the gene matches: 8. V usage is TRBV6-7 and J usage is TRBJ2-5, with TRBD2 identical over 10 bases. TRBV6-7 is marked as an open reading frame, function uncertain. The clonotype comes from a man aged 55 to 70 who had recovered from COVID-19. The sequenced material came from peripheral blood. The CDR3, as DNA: TGTGCCAGCAGTACCAGGGCTAGCGGGGGACAAGAGACCCAGTACTTC. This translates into CASSTRASGGQETQYF.